Presented here are 2 T cell receptor beta chains from one specimen sequenced in a study of T-cell reconstitution after alpha-beta-depleted transplantation in children. Researchers prepared the TCRbeta library using unique molecular identifiers, the study reports. TCRdb reprocessed the PCR reads via MiXCR and lists one record per CDR3 protein. The table has 250,000 to 400,000 distinct CDR3 sequences, 20% to 30% seen once. The sample here was PBMCs, mostly from graft donor cells, taken 180 days after TCRalphabeta/CD19-depleted stem cell transplant. These receptors were taken from a male patient younger than 18 who had a stem cell transplant for acute lymphoblastic leukemia, so the T cells may come from the graft donor.

The chain links TRBV6-1 to TRBJ2-1; 11 nucleotides align to TRBD2. In germline, CDR1 is MNHNS, CDR2 SASEGT. The CDR3 has 19 amino acids. V dropped 5 bases and J dropped 0; count of bases not matched to a gene: 12. The CDR3 bases are TGTGCCAGCAGTCCCAAGGTGCCAACTAGCGGGAGCTCCTACAATGAGCAGTTCTTC. Its protein product is CASSPKVPTSGSSYNEQFF.

This chain links TRBV2 with TRBJ2-7; D is unresolved. The length of the CDR3 is 13 residues. Trimming stripped 3 bases from V and 2 bases from J, with 8 bases between. Germline values: CDR1 SNHLY, CDR2 FYNNEI. CDR3 in amino acids: CASSDYGTYEQYF. CDR3 DNA: TGTGCCAGCAGTGATTACGGCACCTACGAGCAGTACTTC. The variable domain in full, completed from reference TRBV2 and TRBJ2-7, reads EPEVTQTPSHQVTQMGQEVILRCVPISNHLYFYWYRQILGQKVEFLVSFYNNEISEKSEIFDDQFSVERPDGSNFTLKIRSTKLEDSAMYFCASSDYGTYEQYFGPGTRLTVT.